Presented here are 11 T cell receptor beta chains from one specimen sequenced in a study of T cell responses to AZD1222 COVID-19 vaccine. Assay: immunoSEQ multiplex PCR; the TCRdb copy retains only in-frame clones and omits some. The sample lists around 80,000 clones, roughly 90% seen once, with around 5.1% in the top ten. The sample consisted of peripheral blood, taken 28 days after the second AZD1222 dose. The receptors originated from an adult who received the AZD1222 COVID-19 vaccine.

The genes are TRBV30 and TRBJ2-7, with 13 bases matching TRBD2. Germline CDR1 reads GTSNPN; CDR2 reads SVGIG (reference sequence). The CDR3 consists of 15 residues. With V trimmed by 2 bases and J by 8 bases, 9 bases remained unmatched. The CDR3 DNA is TGTGCCTGGAGTACAGGACTAGCGGGAGTGGAGAAGCAGTACTTC. This codes for CAWSTGLAGVEKQYF.

This clone has just a few counts. The chain employs TRBV6-5 and TRBJ1-6; D call uncertain. The germline V gene encodes CDR1 MNHEY and CDR2 SVGAGI. V lost 5 bases and J lost 7, with 6 bases in between. This CDR3 is built from 12 residues. The CDR3 protein is CASSLGNSPLHF. The DNA of the CDR3 is TGTGCCAGCAGTCTGGGGAATTCACCCCTCCACTTT.

The CDR3 loop is CASSLVSGVNQPQHF. In DNA form, the CDR3 reads TGCGCCAGCAGCTTGGTGTCAGGTGTAAATCAGCCCCAGCATTTT. The chain joins TRBV5-1 to TRBJ1-5; D is ambiguous. CDR1 is SGHRS and CDR2 is YFSETQ in the germline V gene. V was clipped by 0 bases and J by 4 bases, with 11 bases between them. The CDR3 totals 15 residues.

Only one count was recorded for this clone. This chain uses TRBV24-1 with TRBJ2-3; tentatively, D is TRBD2 (6 bases). Germline-derived CDR1 and CDR2 are KGHDR and SFDVKD. The CDR3 is 11 amino acids. Trimming cost V 12 bases and J 8 bases, with 14 bases left between them. The CDR3: CAATRRGTQYF. In DNA form, the CDR3 reads TGTGCCGCGACTAGGAGGGGTACGCAGTATTTT.

The genes are TRBV5-1 and TRBJ2-1, with 7 bases lining up with TRBD2. With 0 bases clipped from V and 4 bases from J, the junction kept 4 bases outside the gene matches. Germline lookup yields CDR1 SGHRS and CDR2 YFSETQ. This CDR3 is 15 amino acids long. CDR3 amino acids: CASSLDAGVYNEQFF. For the CDR3, the DNA is TGCGCCAGCAGCTTGGATGCGGGGGTTTACAATGAGCAGTTCTTC. Full variable domain (remainder filled in from reference TRBV5-1 and TRBJ2-1): KAGVTQTPRYLIKTRGQQVTLSCSPISGHRSVSWYQQTPGQGLQFLFEYFSETQRNKGNFPGRFSGRQFSNSRSEMNVSTLELGDSALYLCASSLDAGVYNEQFFGPGTRLTVL.

The rearrangement links TRBV19 to TRBJ1-5; a possible D gene is TRBD1 (5 bases). This CDR3 comprises 15 residues. The V end was cut by 7 bases, the J end by 5 bases, with 18 bases between. Germline lookup yields CDR1 LNHDA and CDR2 SQIVND (reference sequence). Here the CDR3 reads CASNPEWGIDQPQHF. The CDR3 DNA reads as TGTGCCAGTAACCCCGAGTGGGGGATTGATCAGCCCCAGCATTTT. Full variable domain (missing parts from reference TRBV19 and TRBJ1-5): DGGITQSPKYLFRKEGQNVTLSCEQNLNHDAMYWYRQDPGQGLRLIYYSQIVNDFQKGDIAEGYSVSREKKESFPLTVTSAQKNPTAFYLCASNPEWGIDQPQHFGDGTRLSIL.

In its sample, this clone was seen once. This rearrangement joins TRBV4-1 to TRBJ1-4; D is possibly TRBD1 (6 bases). The length of the CDR3 is 16 residues. V lost 0 bases to trimming and J lost 4 bases, with 12 bases between them. CDR1 MGHRA and CDR2 YSYEKL come from the germline V gene. The CDR3 spells CASSQDGRGFNEKLFF. For the CDR3, the DNA is TGCGCCAGCAGCCAAGATGGGAGGGGGTTTAATGAAAAACTGTTTTTT.

This chain links TRBV11-3 with TRBJ2-5; TRBD1 agrees at 8 bases. Germline CDR1 reads SGHNT; CDR2 reads YENEEA. The ends lost 3 bases at V and 7 bases at J; junction bases unmatched: 10. The CDR3 extends over 15 amino acids. CDR3 sequence reads: CASSFSGTGSGTQYF. CDR3 sequence (DNA): TGTGCCAGCAGCTTTTCCGGGACAGGTTCGGGGACCCAGTACTTC.

This chain connects TRBV27 to TRBJ2-7; D is undetermined. This CDR3 contains 15 residues. CDR1 and CDR2 from the germline V gene are MNHEY and SMNVEV (reference sequence). Trimming left V 4 bases short and J 2 bases short, with 15 bases between. The CDR3 spells CASSSIGRSPYEQYF. CDR3 nucleotide sequence: TGTGCCAGCAGTTCTATAGGCAGGAGCCCCTACGAGCAGTACTTC.

The chain joins TRBV28 to TRBJ1-5; D might be TRBD1 (6 bases). Germline CDR1 and CDR2: MDHEN and SYDVKM. The CDR3 totals 14 residues. V was clipped by 6 bases and J by 0 bases, with 9 bases between them. CDR3 in DNA: TGTGCCAGCAGGAACAGGGTTAGCAATCAGCCCCAGCATTTT. Amino acid sequence: CASRNRVSNQPQHF.

V and J are TRBV2 and TRBJ1-5; D call uncertain. The CDR3 spans 13 residues. V lost 6 bases and J 0 bases, leaving 6 bases between the germline ends. CDR1 and CDR2 (germline): SNHLY, FYNNEI. CDR3 sequence (DNA): TGTGCCAGCAGGCCGAGTAGCAATCAGCCCCAGCATTTT. Translation: CASRPSSNQPQHF.